The source of this T cell receptor (beta chain) is a study of prognosis after radiotherapy for stage I lung cancer. This clonotype came up many times. V shed 2 bases, J shed 7 bases, and the junction held 7 bases outside the gene matches. Germline loops: CDR1 MNHEY, CDR2 SVGAGI. The CDR3 totals 15 residues. TCR beta CDR3 amplification from genomic DNA was performed by two-round multiplex PCR. The use of primers specific to each TRBV and TRBJ gene characterized first-round PCR. TCRdb called the multiplex PCR reads again in MiXCR, with one record for every CDR3 protein. Of roughly 30,000 distinct CDR3 sequences in the sample, around 43% were seen once.

Sequenced here: PBMCs, sampled before or after stereotactic body radiation therapy (not recorded which). This sequence joins TRBV6-5 and TRBJ1-4; 7 bases line up with TRBD1. The receptor's source is a donor at least 50 years old with non-small cell lung cancer. CDR3 amino acids: CASSYGRGEGEKLFF. CDR3 nucleotide sequence: TGTGCCAGCAGTTACGGCAGGGGGGAAGGTGAAAAACTGTTTTTT.